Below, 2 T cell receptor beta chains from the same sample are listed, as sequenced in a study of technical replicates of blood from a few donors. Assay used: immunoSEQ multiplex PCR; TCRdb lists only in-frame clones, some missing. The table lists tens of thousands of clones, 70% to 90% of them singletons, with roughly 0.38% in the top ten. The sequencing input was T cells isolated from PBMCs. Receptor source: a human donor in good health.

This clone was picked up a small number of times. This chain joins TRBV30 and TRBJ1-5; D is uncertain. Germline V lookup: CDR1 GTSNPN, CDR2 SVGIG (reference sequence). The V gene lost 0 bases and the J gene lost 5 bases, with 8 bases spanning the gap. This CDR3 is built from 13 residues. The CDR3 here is CAWSVREDQPQHF. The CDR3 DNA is TGTGCCTGGAGTGTTCGGGAGGATCAGCCCCAGCATTTT.

The CDR3 protein is CASSSDGDYGYTF. DNA for the CDR3: TGCGCCAGCAGCTCCGACGGAGACTATGGCTACACCTTC. The chain carries TRBV5-1 and TRBJ1-2; D gene uncertain. Germline assignment: CDR1 SGHRS and CDR2 YFSETQ. V lost 3 bases, J lost 3 bases, and 9 bases lay in between. The length of the CDR3 is 13 residues. The whole variable domain, remainder taken from reference TRBV5-1 and TRBJ1-2, is KAGVTQTPRYLIKTRGQQVTLSCSPISGHRSVSWYQQTPGQGLQFLFEYFSETQRNKGNFPGRFSGRQFSNSRSEMNVSTLELGDSALYLCASSSDGDYGYTFGSGTRLTVV.